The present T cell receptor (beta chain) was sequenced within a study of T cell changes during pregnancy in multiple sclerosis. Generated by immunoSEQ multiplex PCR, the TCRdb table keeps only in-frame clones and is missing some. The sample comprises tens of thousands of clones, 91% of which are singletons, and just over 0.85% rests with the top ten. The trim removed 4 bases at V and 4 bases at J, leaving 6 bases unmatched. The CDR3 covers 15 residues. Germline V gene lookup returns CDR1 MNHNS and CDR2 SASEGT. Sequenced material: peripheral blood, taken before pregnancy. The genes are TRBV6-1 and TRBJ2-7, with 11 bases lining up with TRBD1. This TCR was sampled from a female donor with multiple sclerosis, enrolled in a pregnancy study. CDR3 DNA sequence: TGTGCCAGCAGTGCCGGGACAGGGGGATCTTACGAGCAGTACTTC. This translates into CASSAGTGGSYEQYF.